This T cell receptor (beta chain) was found in a study of blood T cell repertoires in COVID-19. About the research overall: Collection of acute and convalescent COVID-19 samples took place in the United States, Italy and Spain.

One Seattle source followed patients from active infection through their disease course. V shed 4 bases, J shed 5 bases, and the junction held 3 bases outside the gene matches. The CDR3 loop spans 12 amino acids. Per the germline V gene, CDR1 is SGHRS and CDR2 is YFSETQ. The assay was immunoSEQ multiplex PCR, and TCRdb's table has in-frame clones only and misses some. Here the sample spans almost 400,000 clones, more than 70% being singletons. This TCR was recovered from a woman aged 55-70 years with COVID-19, enrolled during active disease. What was sequenced was peripheral blood. The chain links TRBV5-1 to TRBJ2-7; 7 positions agree with TRBD1. CDR3 sequence reads: CASSHGQDEQYF. The CDR3 DNA reads as TGCGCCAGCAGCCACGGACAGGACGAGCAGTACTTC.